This T cell receptor beta chain was retrieved from a study of T-cell reconstitution after alpha-beta-depleted transplantation in children (dated by TCRdb to the mid-2010s). With regard to the full study: T-cell immune reconstitution after TCRalphabeta/CD19-depleted allogeneic hematopoietic cell transplantation in children was quantitatively tracked in the study by means of TCR repertoire profiling.

Library method: PCR. Sequencing relied on an Illumina HiSeq 2500. To normalize quantification of the TCRbeta repertoire, the TCR libraries were built with molecular barcoding that relied on unique molecular identifiers. The public sequencing data were trimmed at Q25 with fastp and processed into clonotypes with MiXCR by TCRdb, which kept only in-frame beta chains. A single entry per CDR3 protein holds the most common genes and DNA from its merged rows. Across this sample there are around 250,000 distinct CDR3 sequences, with 9.9% seen only once. The leading ten clones occupy over 9.5% of the sample. With respect to this clonotype: Its target antigen remains unknown. No qualities accompany the bases; no much larger clone lies one base away.

The germline V gene (reference sequence) supplies CDR1 DFQATT and CDR2 SNEGSKA. Reading from cysteine to phenylalanine, the CDR3 counts 15 amino acids. The sequence is cut down to CDR3 DNA, 45 bases in frame from base 1. Trimming leaves V shorter by 4 bases and J shorter by 2 bases, with the junction holding 5 bases beyond the gene matches. This clonotype was sampled from a human donor who donated a stem cell graft to a child with SCID. Recombination connected TRBV20-1 to TRBJ2-3; 11 middle bases align to TRBD2. The sequencing used PBMCs from the stem cell graft donor, collected from the stem cell graft. The nucleotide sequence is TGCAGTGCTACCCGACTAGCGGGGAACACAGATACGCAGTATTTT. This encodes CSATRLAGNTDTQYF.